This T cell receptor beta chain was recorded in a study of PD-1 blockade in classical Hodgkin lymphoma. The method was immunoSEQ multiplex PCR; TCRdb's version includes in-frame clones alone and lacks a portion of them. The table has around 19,000 clones, 80% seen once. This sample's time point: cycle 4 day 1 (C4D1), after more than five weeks of nivolumab. Each patient's relapse followed autologous stem cell transplantation, and brentuximab vedotin exposure varied. This TCR was sampled from a human donor with classical Hodgkin lymphoma. The sequenced sample was peripheral blood mononuclear cells (PBMCs), obtained before the fourth cycle of nivolumab.

CDR3 loop: CASSVGLAVPGGELFF. In DNA, the CDR3 is TGTGCCAGCAGTGTGGGTTTAGCGGTCCCTGGGGGGGAGCTGTTTTTT. The rearrangement uses TRBV6-1 and TRBJ2-2; the D gene is possibly TRBD2 (6 bases). V was trimmed by 4 bases and J by 8 bases, leaving 20 bases between them. Germline CDR1 MNHNS, CDR2 SASEGT. The CDR3 length is 16 residues.